Shown below are 22 T cell receptor beta chains from a single sample sequenced in a study of T cells in Graves' hyperthyroidism and ophthalmopathy. TCR beta CDR3 region amplification was performed from RNA transcripts. TCR CDR3 underwent first-round RT-PCR with the HTBI primer set. TCRdb called the multiplex PCR reads again in MiXCR, with one record for every CDR3 protein. The sample shows 750,000 to 900,000 distinct CDR3 sequences, about two fifths of them seen only once. The sequenced sample was blood. These receptors all stem from a man aged 18 to 35 with Graves' hyperthyroidism.

The chain has TRBV6-6 and TRBJ2-2; D is perhaps TRBD2 (5 bases). Germline-derived CDR1 and CDR2 are MNHNY and SVGAGI (reference sequence). The CDR3 is 15 residues long. V was pared by 2 bases and J by 4 bases, with 11 bases between. The CDR3 here is CASSYHPGGTGELFF. DNA for the CDR3: TGTGCCAGCAGTTACCATCCTGGAGGCACCGGGGAGCTGTTTTTT.

CDR3 loop: CASSQDRQAGDTEAFF. As DNA, the CDR3 is TGTGCCAGCAGCCAAGACCGACAGGCCGGTGACACTGAAGCTTTCTTT. The chain recombines TRBV12-3 or TRBV12-4 with TRBJ1-1; D is possibly TRBD1 (6 bases). The CDR3 contains 16 residues. V shed 6 bases and J shed 3 bases, with 20 bases lying between them.

This clonotype was recorded at least ten times. The chain carries TRBV20-1 and TRBJ2-7; the D gene could be TRBD1 or TRBD2 (6 bases each). The V gene's germline CDR1 is DFQATT and CDR2 SNEGSKA (reference sequence). Trimming removed 5 bases from V and 5 bases from J, with 13 bases in between. The CDR3 runs 12 residues. The CDR3 reads CSAESRGDEQYF. The CDR3 DNA reads as TGCAGTGCTGAAAGTAGGGGGGACGAGCAGTACTTC.

This clonotype was seen many times. The CDR3 DNA sequence: TGTGCCAGCAGTGGGACAGTAACTAATGAAAAACTGTTTTTT. It codes for CASSGTVTNEKLFF. This chain connects TRBV7-3 to TRBJ1-4; TRBD1 matches 7 bases. V gave up 6 bases and J gave up 1 base; unmatched junction bases: 2. The CDR3 length is 14 residues. From germline, CDR1 is SGHTA and CDR2 FQGTGA.

CDR3 amino acids: CAISLGQQETQHF. The CDR3 region has the DNA TGTGCCATCAGCTTGGGACAGCAAGAGACCCAGCATTTT. The rearrangement links TRBV10-3 to TRBJ1-5; TRBD1 matches 7 bases. The germline gives CDR1 ENHRY, CDR2 SYGVKD. This CDR3 has 13 residues. The J segment lost 11 bases and the V segment lost 6 bases, leaving 10 bases of the junction unmatched.

This clonotype has a handful of counts. This chain connects TRBV5-1 to TRBJ2-5; 9 bases agree with TRBD2. CDR3 length: 16 residues. V lost 0 bases and J lost 1; bases outside the gene matches: 4. From germline, CDR1 is SGHRS and CDR2 YFSETQ. The CDR3 region has the DNA TGCGCCAGCAGCTTGGCCAGCGGGGGGCCCCAAGAGACCCAGTACTTC. The encoded protein is CASSLASGGPQETQYF.

The rearrangement joins TRBV2 to TRBJ1-1; D call uncertain. Germline CDR1 and CDR2: SNHLY and FYNNEI. This CDR3 has 15 residues. Trimming pared 6 bases from V and 1 base from J, leaving 15 bases between. The CDR3 DNA follows: TGTGCCAGCAGCCAAGTCACTGGAAGGAACACTGAAGCTTTCTTT. Protein product: CASSQVTGRNTEAFF.

The chain employs TRBV12-3 or TRBV12-4 and TRBJ1-4; a weak D match, TRBD1 (6 bases). The CDR3 sequence is 15 residues long. V lost 6 bases and J 5 bases, leaving 16 bases between the germline ends. The CDR3 coding sequence is TGTGCCAGCAGGCAAAGGACAGTATCGAATGAAAAACTGTTTTTT. Translation gives CASRQRTVSNEKLFF.

This sequence joins TRBV10-3 and TRBJ2-7; possible D gene TRBD2, 5 bases. The CDR3 has 15 amino acids. Germline V gene data show CDR1 as ENHRY and CDR2 as SYGVKD. The ends were cut back, 10 bases at V and 2 bases at J, with 21 bases in the middle. The CDR3 protein is CASTKGGGSAYEQYF. CDR3 nucleotides: TGTGCCAGCACCAAAGGTGGAGGCAGCGCCTACGAGCAGTACTTC.

In this sample, this clonotype turned up a few times. The chain is built from TRBV4-3 and TRBJ1-6; no clear D. This CDR3 region has 14 residues. Germline CDR1 reads LGHNA; CDR2 reads YSLEER. Trimming took 0 bases from V and 11 from J, leaving 11 bases between them. The CDR3 is CASSQEAVRAPLHF. CDR3 in DNA: TGCGCCAGCAGCCAAGAGGCGGTTAGGGCACCCCTCCACTTT.

This clonotype has more than one count but fewer than ten. J is TRBJ1-2 and V is TRBV9; 7 nucleotides line up with TRBD1. CDR3 length equals 16 residues. V trimming: 3 bases; J trimming: 0 bases; junction bases outside the gene matches: 8. CDR1 is SGDLS, CDR2 YYNGEE, per germline. CDR3 coding DNA: TGTGCCAGCAGCGCCGGGACAGCAGAACCTAACTATGGCTACACCTTC. It is translated as CASSAGTAEPNYGYTF.

The V gene is TRBV5-1, the J gene TRBJ2-2; TRBD1 matches at 10 bases. The CDR3 is 15 residues long. Trimming removed 4 bases from V and 6 bases from J; junction bases left unmatched: 6. Germline CDR1 SGHRS, CDR2 YFSETQ. CDR3 sequence reads: CASSMGQGLPGELFF. For the CDR3, the DNA is TGCGCCAGCAGCATGGGACAGGGGCTCCCCGGGGAGCTGTTTTTT.

In regard to this clonotype: Possible read error: a much larger clone is one base away. The gene calls are TRBV19 and TRBJ1-1; tentatively, D is TRBD1 (5 bases). Germline V gene sequence: CDR1 LNHDA, CDR2 SQIVND (reference sequence). Trimming pared 5 bases from V and 8 bases from J, leaving 18 bases between. This CDR3 contains 14 residues. The CDR3 DNA reads TGTGCCAGTAGTGCCACTTCGACAGCCCGCGAAGCTTTCTTT. It translates to CASSATSTAREAFF.

This clonotype occurred many times. J is TRBJ2-7 and V is TRBV2; 8 nucleotides match TRBD1. The CDR3 is made up of 14 amino acids. The germline gives CDR1 SNHLY, CDR2 FYNNEI. Trimming removed 6 bases from V and 1 base from J; junction bases left unmatched: 5. The CDR3 DNA reads as TGTGCCAGCAGGGACAGGGTAGGATCCTACGAGCAGTACTTC. Translation: CASRDRVGSYEQYF.

A remark on this clonotype: Because it lacks the conserved phenylalanine or tryptophan at the end, this CDR3 is likely a read error. No DNA is shown, since the ends of the CDR3 on it are uncertain; the CDR3 is the one TCRdb lists. The chain employs TRBV2 and TRBJ2-6; TRBD2 is the table's D call and was not checked against the DNA. Per the germline V gene, CDR1 is SNHLY and CDR2 is FYNNEI. The CDR3 is 10 residues long, ends included. The chain's CDR3 is CASSERGLNT.

This clonotype was recorded at least ten times. The chain combines TRBV6-1 with TRBJ1-2; perhaps TRBD1 as D (5 bases). CDR1 and CDR2 from the germline V gene are MNHNS and SASEGT. This CDR3 is built from 13 residues. Trimming removed 2 bases at V and 5 bases at J, with 9 bases between. The CDR3 region has the DNA TGTGCCAGCAGTGAATACGGGGCGTATGGCTACACCTTC. The encoded protein is CASSEYGAYGYTF.

The chain links TRBV4-2 to TRBJ1-6, with D possibly being TRBD1 (5 bases). The CDR3 is 14 amino acids. From germline, CDR1 is LGHNA and CDR2 YNFKEQ. V was pared by 8 bases and J by 9 bases, with 17 bases between. This CDR3 reads CASRTFRGGSPLHF. The CDR3 DNA sequence: TGTGCCAGCCGCACATTTCGGGGGGGTTCACCCCTCCACTTT.

The rearrangement links TRBV10-3 to TRBJ1-5; D possibly corresponds to TRBD1 (5 bases). The CDR3 loop spans 16 amino acids. CDR1 ENHRY and CDR2 SYGVKD come from the germline V gene. V lost 11 bases and J 5 bases, leaving 25 bases between the germline ends. The CDR3 sequence: CAGRGGRYIKDQPQHF. Written as DNA, the CDR3 is TGTGCCGGACGGGGCGGGCGGTACATTAAGGATCAGCCCCAGCATTTT.

V usage is TRBV6-6 and J usage is TRBJ1-1, with D perhaps TRBD1 (6 bases). The germline V and J ends were trimmed by 5 bases and 7 bases, with 20 bases remaining between them. The CDR3 contains 15 residues. Germline V gene data show CDR1 as MNHNY and CDR2 as SVGAGI (reference sequence). CDR3 sequence (DNA): TGTGCCAGCAGTGACTACAGGGTCTTGGGTGGTGAAGCTTTCTTT. Its protein product is CASSDYRVLGGEAFF.

The rearrangement uses TRBV9 and TRBJ1-6, with TRBD1 matching 7 bases. Germline CDR1 is SGDLS and CDR2 is YYNGEE. V trimming: 0 bases; J trimming: 8 bases; junction bases outside the gene matches: 8. This CDR3 region has 16 residues. Here the CDR3 reads CASSVGGGTVYSPLHF. The CDR3 DNA reads as TGTGCCAGCAGCGTAGGGGGAGGGACAGTTTATTCACCCCTCCACTTT.

There are many counts of this clonotype. In DNA, the CDR3 is TGTGCCAGCAGGGGCATTCAGGGGATTCAGCCCCAGCATTTT. Amino acid sequence: CASRGIQGIQPQHF. V usage is TRBV2 and J usage is TRBJ1-5; possible D gene TRBD1, 6 bases. Germline V gene sequence: CDR1 SNHLY, CDR2 FYNNEI. Deletions cut 6 bases from V and 6 bases from J, with 15 bases between. The CDR3 runs 14 residues.

This clonotype has more than one count but fewer than ten. The rearrangement joins TRBV20-1 to TRBJ2-5; TRBD1 might be the D (6 bases). The length of the CDR3 is 11 residues. Between the trimmed V and J ends, which lost 3 bases and 5 bases, there was a span of 7 bases. The germline CDR1 and CDR2 sequences are DFQATT and SNEGSKA (reference sequence). CDR3 sequence reads: CSASTGETQYF. The CDR3 DNA reads TGCAGTGCTAGCACAGGGGAGACCCAGTACTTC.